Below, one T cell receptor (beta chain) is given with its context. Germline V gives CDR1 MGHRA, CDR2 YSYEKL. With V trimmed by 3 bases and J by 7 bases, 9 bases remained unmatched. This CDR3 contains 14 residues. Produced via immunoSEQ multiplex PCR; TCRdb's table is partial and in-frame only. The table records about 210,000 clones, approximately 86% of them present only once. This sample was taken from a study of blood T cell repertoires in COVID-19. On the study more broadly: From T cells, B-cell-depleted T cells, or PBMCs came the material, which was cDNA or gDNA.

The origin of this receptor is a woman in her thirties or forties in a cohort exposed to, infected with or recovered from COVID-19 (not recorded which). Sequencing was carried out using PBMCs or T cells enriched from blood (not recorded which). This rearrangement joins TRBV4-1 to TRBJ2-7; 7 bases fit TRBD2. CDR3 loop: CASSHGSGIGEQYF. The CDR3 DNA is TGCGCCAGCAGCCACGGGAGCGGGATCGGTGAGCAGTACTTC.